This TCR beta chain stems from a study of Tregs in tolerant kidney transplant recipients. Clones were read by immunoSEQ multiplex PCR, and TCRdb kept only the in-frame ones, dropping some. The table counts roughly 15,000 clones; around 4% lies in the top ten. The CDR3 contains 14 residues. Trimming took off 7 bases at V and 2 bases at J, with 15 bases between the two ends. In germline, CDR1 is SNHLY, CDR2 FYNNEI. As concerns this clone: Antigen specificity is unknown. The CDR3 goes on 3 residues after the read ends, and that part is filled in from the germline J gene.

Regarding the study as a whole: Few patients were studied, so findings need validation in larger groups. Antigen-driven expansion was suggested because donor-specific Tregs expanded more than all Tregs in tolerant patients.

Recipients received nonmyeloablative bone marrow transplants from related graft donors, with transient mixed chimerism. Unstimulated regulatory T cells (CD4+CD25+CD127-), CD4+CD25- non-regulatory cells, CD4 and CD8 cells were FACS-sorted from thawed PBMCs. The specimen was CD4+ T cells from blood (PBMCs), collected 12 months after the transplant. V and J are TRBV2 and TRBJ2-7, with D perhaps TRBD1 (6 bases). This receptor was identified in a human patient who received a combined kidney and bone marrow transplant. Some T cells could come from the graft donor. CDR3 amino acids: CASNKQGPTYEQYF. The CDR3 DNA, read in part, is TGTGCCAGCAACAAACAGGGTCCTACCTACGAG. Full variable domain (missing parts from reference TRBV2 and TRBJ2-7): EPEVTQTPSHQVTQMGQEVILRCVPISNHLYFYWYRQILGQKVEFLVSFYNNEISEKSEIFDDQFSVERPDGSNFTLKIRSTKLEDSAMYFCASNKQGPTYEQYFGPGTRLTVT.